These 18 T cell receptor beta chains came from one sample sequenced in a study of T-cell memory formation after mild COVID-19. A single record per CDR3 protein comes from TCRdb applying MiXCR to the 5' RACE reads. The table has 130,000 to 150,000 distinct CDR3 sequences, over 6% seen once. The sequencing input was PBMCs or a T cell subset sorted from them (not recorded which). Receptor source: an adult woman who had mild COVID-19 (a few samples of this study predate the infection). Cell type and time point are not known.

The table lists this clonotype with many counts. This sequence joins TRBV20-1 and TRBJ2-1; no firm D call. V was trimmed by 0 bases and J by 10 bases, leaving 7 bases between them. Germline V gives CDR1 DFQATT, CDR2 SNEGSKA (reference sequence). The CDR3 loop spans 11 amino acids. CDR3 in amino acids: CSAREGREQFF. DNA of the CDR3: TGCAGTGCTAGAGAAGGCAGGGAGCAGTTCTTC.

This clonotype was seen ten or more times. V usage is TRBV5-1 and J usage is TRBJ2-7, with TRBD2 identical over 7 bases. V lost 1 base, J lost 3 bases, and 7 bases stayed unmatched. Per the germline V gene, CDR1 is SGHRS and CDR2 is YFSETQ. The CDR3 contains 15 residues. The DNA for the CDR3 is TGCGCCAGCAGCTTGCTGTCTAGCGGAAACTACGAGCAGTACTTC. It translates to CASSLLSSGNYEQYF.

This clonotype was seen ten or more times. V usage is TRBV5-1 and J usage is TRBJ1-5; 7 nucleotides line up with TRBD1. CDR3 length equals 15 residues. The ends lost 1 base at V and 4 bases at J; junction bases unmatched: 5. The germline V gene encodes CDR1 SGHRS and CDR2 YFSETQ. The CDR3 bases are TGCGCCAGCAGCTTGTCCGGACAGGAGAATCAGCCCCAGCATTTT. This codes for CASSLSGQENQPQHF.

This clonotype showed up just a few times. This chain uses TRBV6-2 or TRBV6-3 with TRBJ2-7; D is unresolved. The germline V gene has CDR1 MNHEY and CDR2 SVGEGT. Trimming removed 2 bases at V and 2 bases at J, with 19 bases between. The CDR3 extends over 17 amino acids. This CDR3 reads CASSYPPGKGITYEQYF. CDR3 DNA: TGTGCCAGCAGTTACCCTCCAGGTAAAGGGATAACCTACGAGCAGTACTTC.

This clonotype was counted many times. The J gene is TRBJ1-3, the V gene TRBV21-1; no check of the table's D call, TRBD1, against the DNA was made. TRBV21-1 is a pseudogene segment. The CDR3 has 17 residues. CDR3 in DNA: TGTGCCAGCACCCTGAAGGGACAGGAGAACTCTGGAAACACCATATATTTT. Amino acid sequence: CASTLKGQENSGNTIYF.

The chain recombines TRBV12-3 or TRBV12-4 with TRBJ1-5; D not resolved. The V end was cut by 5 bases, the J end by 6 bases, with 8 bases between. The CDR3 spans 12 residues. CDR3 sequence reads: CASSVGGQPQHF. DNA for the CDR3: TGTGCCAGCAGTGTAGGAGGTCAGCCCCAGCATTTT.

This clonotype was picked up many times. The gene calls are TRBV5-1 and TRBJ2-1, with TRBD2 matching over 10 bases. The CDR3 length is 14 residues. Germline CDR1 and CDR2: SGHRS and YFSETQ. J was trimmed by 6 bases and V by 3 bases; bases with no gene match: 3. The chain's CDR3 is CASSSSGGANEQFF. CDR3 nucleotides: TGCGCCAGCAGCTCGAGCGGGGGGGCCAATGAGCAGTTCTTC.

This clonotype was observed a few times. The chain combines TRBV18 with TRBJ1-2; 8 bases line up with TRBD1. CDR1 and CDR2 from the germline V gene are KGHSH and LQKENI. The J segment lost 7 bases and the V segment lost 6 bases, leaving 13 bases of the junction unmatched. The CDR3 loop spans 15 amino acids. CDR3 in DNA: TGTGCCAGCTCTTCAACTGACAGGGGAAGCGCTGGCTACACCTTC. Protein sequence: CASSSTDRGSAGYTF.

The genes are TRBV5-1 and TRBJ1-1; D may be TRBD1 (5 bases). The V gene's germline CDR1 is SGHRS and CDR2 YFSETQ. The CDR3 is 15 residues long. Deletions cut 3 bases from V and 4 bases from J, with 16 bases between. In nucleotides, the CDR3 is TGCGCCAGCAGCTCGGGGGACGCGCGGCCCACTGAAGCTTTCTTT. It yields the protein CASSSGDARPTEAFF.

This clonotype has more than one count but fewer than ten. The rearrangement joins TRBV20-1 to TRBJ2-1, with TRBD2 matching 11 bases. With V trimmed by 5 bases and J by 5 bases, 8 bases remained unmatched. The germline V gene has CDR1 DFQATT and CDR2 SNEGSKA (reference sequence). This CDR3 is built from 15 residues. The CDR3 protein is CSAEVPGLADNEQFF. In nucleotides, the CDR3 is TGCAGTGCTGAAGTACCGGGACTAGCGGACAATGAGCAGTTCTTC.

This clonotype has ten or more counts. The V and J genes are TRBV12-3 or TRBV12-4 and TRBJ2-3; 9 bases match TRBD1. This CDR3 is built from 15 residues. V shed 4 bases, J shed 2 bases, and the junction held 4 bases outside the gene matches. The CDR3 region has the DNA TGTGCCAGCAGTTGGGGGGACAGGGACACAGATACGCAGTATTTT. Translating gives CASSWGDRDTDTQYF.

This clonotype was counted at least ten times. The CDR3 DNA reads TGCAGTGCTAGAGGTTTGGGAGTGGCAGGCCGGTCGGGTGGCTACACCTTC. Translated, it gives CSARGLGVAGRSGGYTF. The chain combines TRBV20-1 with TRBJ1-2; D remains ambiguous. This CDR3 region has 17 residues. V lost 1 base, J lost 7 bases, and 25 bases lay in between. Germline CDR1 DFQATT, CDR2 SNEGSKA (reference sequence).

This clonotype has only a few counts. V is TRBV7-2 and J is TRBJ1-2; no reliable D call. The V and J ends lost 6 bases and 4 bases respectively, with 9 bases between them. Germline CDR1 and CDR2: SGHTA and FQGNSA. The CDR3 extends over 12 amino acids. The CDR3 DNA is TGTGCCAGCAGTAAAGGGAGCTATGGCTACACCTTC. It codes for CASSKGSYGYTF.

The sample holds many counts of this clonotype. The chain joins TRBV7-2 to TRBJ2-1, with 7 bases lining up with TRBD1. V lost 5 bases, J lost 10 bases, and 8 bases stayed unmatched. Germline CDR1 and CDR2: SGHTA and FQGNSA. CDR3 length: 13 amino acids. CDR3 amino acids: CASSPRDRIEQFF. In DNA, the CDR3 is TGTGCCAGCAGCCCTAGGGACAGAATCGAGCAGTTCTTC.

The chain employs TRBV6-5 and TRBJ2-2, with D unclear. The CDR3 has 16 residues. The germline gives CDR1 MNHEY, CDR2 SVGAGI. V shed 2 bases and J shed 0 bases, with 10 bases lying between them. The CDR3 DNA is TGTGCCAGCAGTTACCTACGGGCCGCGAACACCGGGGAGCTGTTTTTT. Encoded protein: CASSYLRAANTGELFF.

In this sample, this clonotype turned up many times. The chain recombines TRBV12-3 or TRBV12-4 with TRBJ2-2; D gene unclear. The V end was cut by 3 bases, the J end by 6 bases, with 5 bases between. The CDR3 covers 12 residues. CDR3 sequence (DNA): TGTGCCAGCAGTTTCGGTTCCGGGGAGCTGTTTTTT. Translation: CASSFGSGELFF.

This clonotype appeared many times. This chain uses TRBV5-1 with TRBJ2-7, with TRBD1 matching 7 bases. The CDR3 runs 17 residues. Germline assignment: CDR1 SGHRS and CDR2 YFSETQ. Losses at the gene ends were 2 bases for V and 1 base for J; bases not matched to a gene: 12. CDR3: CASSFRTGSTDSYEQYF. In DNA, the CDR3 is TGCGCCAGCAGCTTCCGGACAGGTTCGACGGATTCCTACGAGCAGTACTTC.

This clonotype was picked up a small number of times. The chain recombines TRBV5-1 with TRBJ1-2, with a possible D match to TRBD1 (5 bases). V was pared by 0 bases and J by 6 bases, with 21 bases between. Germline-derived CDR1 and CDR2 are SGHRS and YFSETQ. This CDR3 is 17 amino acids long. DNA for the CDR3: TGCGCCAGCAGCTTGGCCCTGTCGGCAGGGAGGGCTAATGGCTACACCTTC. Residues: CASSLALSAGRANGYTF.